This entry lists 20 T cell receptor beta chains sequenced from one sample in a study of shared clonotypes between healthy human individuals. The data were produced by immunoSEQ multiplex PCR, yet TCRdb's version contains in-frame clones alone and is incomplete. The sample has around 2.5 million clones; over 85% are singletons. Sequencing was performed on naive CD4+ T cells from PBMCs. The sample's subset: CD45RA+ positively selected. The receptors were gathered from a man in his late teens or twenties in good health. Some clones in this sample may be carry-over from other donors' samples.

The rearrangement joins TRBV4-3 to TRBJ1-3; D is uncertain. This CDR3 has 16 residues. The germline V gene has CDR1 LGHNA and CDR2 YSLEER. V was clipped by 2 bases and J by 2 bases, with 13 bases between them. CDR3 nucleotides: TGCGCCAGCAGCCAACGCGCGGCCGGGGCTGGAAACACCATATATTTT. Protein: CASSQRAAGAGNTIYF.

V is TRBV30 and J is TRBJ1-2; D uncertain. Trimming took off 4 bases at V and 7 bases at J, with 31 bases between the two ends. The CDR3 totals 18 residues. Germline V gene data show CDR1 as GTSNPN and CDR2 as SVGIG (reference sequence). DNA of the CDR3: TGTGCCTGGAACCCCGATTGGCCCCGTAACAAGGATGACGGTGGCTACACCTTC. Protein product: CAWNPDWPRNKDDGGYTF.

This chain's CDR3 is CASSEGHGQGIYEQFF. In nucleotides, the CDR3 is TGTGCCAGCAGTGAAGGTCACGGACAGGGCATCTATGAGCAGTTCTTC. The rearrangement joins TRBV6-1 to TRBJ2-1; 8 bases line up with TRBD1. Trimming at V came to 1 base and at J to 8 bases, leaving 10 bases not matched to a gene. The CDR3 loop spans 16 amino acids. Germline V gene lookup returns CDR1 MNHNS and CDR2 SASEGT.

In its sample, this clone was seen a few times. The rearrangement joins TRBV15 to TRBJ1-5; 7 bases map to TRBD1. The CDR3 covers 16 residues. Germline trimming cut 3 bases from V and 2 bases from J; bases unmatched to any gene: 7. Germline values: CDR1 LNHNV, CDR2 YYDKDF (reference sequence). The chain's CDR3 is CATSRGIDRGNQPQHF. The CDR3 bases are TGTGCCACCAGCAGGGGGATTGACAGGGGCAATCAGCCCCAGCATTTT.

The rearrangement uses TRBV7-9 and TRBJ2-5; 9 nucleotides agree with TRBD2. CDR1 and CDR2 from the germline V gene are SEHNR and FQNEAQ (reference sequence). The CDR3 consists of 15 residues. The ends lost 1 base at V and 6 bases at J; junction bases unmatched: 6. This CDR3 is CASSLGAGGPKTQYF. The CDR3 DNA follows: TGTGCCAGCAGCTTAGGGGCGGGAGGGCCGAAGACCCAGTACTTC. The complete variable domain, with remaining parts taken from reference TRBV7-9 and TRBJ2-5, reads DTGVSQNPRHKITKRGQNVTFRCDPISEHNRLYWYRQTLGQGPEFLTYFQNEAQLEKSRLLSDRFSAERPKGSFSTLEIQRTEQGDSAMYLCASSLGAGGPKTQYFGPGTRLLVL.

In this sample, this clone turned up once. The V call is TRBV5-1, the J call TRBJ1-1; no firm D call. Per germline, CDR1 SGHRS and CDR2 YFSETQ. There are 15 residues in the CDR3. V gave up 7 bases and J gave up 3 bases, with 19 bases separating them. The CDR3 is CASATAVLGDTEAFF. The CDR3 region has the DNA TGCGCCAGCGCCACCGCCGTTTTGGGTGACACTGAAGCTTTCTTT.

The chain links TRBV18 to TRBJ1-1, with unresolved D. Germline V gives CDR1 KGHSH, CDR2 LQKENI. Trimming cost V 3 bases and J 5 bases, with 16 bases left between them. This CDR3 region has 15 residues. CDR3 bases: TGTGCCAGCTCACCTACACGGGAAGGGCGGACTGAAGCTTTCTTT. This encodes CASSPTREGRTEAFF.

This clone came up once. CDR3 region: CASSHGTAEPGNTIYF. DNA for the CDR3: TGCGCCAGCAGCCACGGGACAGCGGAACCTGGAAACACCATATATTTT. This sequence joins TRBV5-1 and TRBJ1-3, with TRBD1 identical over 7 bases. This CDR3 has 16 amino acids. Germline CDR1 is SGHRS and CDR2 is YFSETQ. V was clipped by 4 bases and J by 2 bases; unmatched bases: 9.

The V call is TRBV11-2, the J call TRBJ2-3, with TRBD2 matching over 10 bases. The trim removed 3 bases at V and 3 bases at J, leaving 3 bases unmatched. CDR1 SGHAT and CDR2 FQNNGV come from the germline V gene. The CDR3 sequence is 15 residues long. CDR3 sequence (DNA): TGTGCCAGCAGCTTGGGGACTAGCGAGACAGATACGCAGTATTTT. Protein sequence: CASSLGTSETDTQYF.

The chain couples TRBV19 to TRBJ2-1; 14 nucleotides line up with TRBD2. CDR1 and CDR2 from the germline V gene are LNHDA and SQIVND (reference sequence). V lost 7 bases and J lost 9; bases outside the gene matches: 8. The CDR3 has 15 amino acids. For the CDR3, the DNA is TGTGCCAGTACAACGGGACTAGCGGGAGCTGCTGAGCAGTTCTTC. It yields the protein CASTTGLAGAAEQFF.

As to this clone: The sample has other DNA sequences that encode this CDR3 too. The CDR3 sequence is CASSLRGPYEQYF. CDR3 in DNA: TGTGCCAGCAGCTTACGGGGACCCTACGAGCAGTACTTC. The chain employs TRBV7-2 and TRBJ2-7, with D possibly being TRBD1 or TRBD2 (5 bases each). In germline, CDR1 is SGHTA, CDR2 FQGNSA. The CDR3 length is 13 residues. V gave up 2 bases and J gave up 2 bases, with 7 bases separating them. Combining the CDR3 with reference TRBV7-2 and TRBJ2-7 gives the whole variable domain GAGVSQSPSNKVTEKGKDVELRCDPISGHTALYWYRQSLGQGLEFLIYFQGNSAPDKSGLPSDRFSAERTGGSVSTLTIQRTQQEDSAVYLCASSLRGPYEQYFGPGTRLTVT.

The V gene is TRBV28, the J gene TRBJ2-6; D is perhaps TRBD1 or TRBD2 (5 bases each). With 6 bases removed from V and 0 bases from J, the gap between germline ends came to 21 bases. Germline V gene data show CDR1 as MDHEN and CDR2 as SYDVKM. CDR3 length equals 19 residues. The CDR3 DNA sequence: TGTGCCAGCAGCGTCATCTGGGGGAGAGAATACTCTGGGGCCAACGTCCTGACTTTC. Amino acid sequence: CASSVIWGREYSGANVLTF.

The gene calls are TRBV6-6 and TRBJ2-3, with 8 nucleotides matching TRBD2. Germline values: CDR1 MNHNY, CDR2 SVGAGI (reference sequence). CDR3 length equals 16 residues. Unmatched junction bases numbered 11, after V lost 3 bases and J lost 6 bases. The CDR3 loop is CASSYFAGGAQDTQYF. CDR3 sequence (DNA): TGTGCCAGCAGTTATTTTGCGGGAGGAGCGCAGGATACGCAGTATTTT.

J is TRBJ2-3 and V is TRBV7-9; D is perhaps TRBD1 (5 bases). Between the trimmed V and J ends, which lost 0 bases and 6 bases, there was a span of 7 bases. This CDR3 has 13 residues. From germline, CDR1 is SEHNR and CDR2 FQNEAQ (reference sequence). CDR3 sequence reads: CASSLAGVDTQYF. The CDR3 DNA reads as TGTGCCAGCAGCTTAGCAGGGGTGGATACGCAGTATTTT.

Comment on this clone: The same CDR3 can be traced to other DNA sequences in this sample. V is TRBV9 and J is TRBJ2-7, with D tentatively TRBD1 (5 bases). Germline V gives CDR1 SGDLS, CDR2 YYNGEE. This CDR3 contains 13 residues. The V gene lost 0 bases and the J gene lost 3 bases, with 7 bases spanning the gap. The CDR3 bases are TGTGCCAGCAGCGTAGGACAGTACTACGAGCAGTACTTC. Its translation: CASSVGQYYEQYF. Filled out from reference TRBV9 and TRBJ2-7, the complete variable domain reads DSGVTQTPKHLITATGQRVTLRCSPRSGDLSVYWYQQSLDQGLQFLIQYYNGEERAKGNILERFSAQQFPDLHSELNLSSLELGDSALYFCASSVGQYYEQYFGPGTRLTVT.

The chain recombines TRBV18 with TRBJ1-4, with unresolved D. In germline, CDR1 is KGHSH, CDR2 LQKENI. The CDR3 is made up of 16 amino acids. V was pared by 2 bases and J by 0 bases, with 10 bases between. The CDR3 here is CASSPFGFATNEKLFF. Written as DNA, the CDR3 is TGTGCCAGCTCACCATTCGGGTTTGCAACTAATGAAAAACTGTTTTTT.

About this clone itself: In the same sample, other DNA sequences code for this CDR3. CDR3 amino acids: CASSPSGANVLTF. The CDR3 nucleotides read TGTGCCAGCTCACCCTCTGGGGCCAACGTCCTGACTTTC. V usage is TRBV18 and J usage is TRBJ2-6; D is uncertain. The CDR3 runs 13 residues. Germline-derived CDR1 and CDR2 are KGHSH and LQKENI. The V and J ends lost 3 bases and 0 bases respectively, with 0 bases between them.

CDR3 protein: CASSVGVYNEQFF. CDR3 nucleotides: TGCGCCAGCAGCGTTGGGGTCTACAATGAGCAGTTCTTC. J is TRBJ2-1 and V is TRBV5-1, with unresolved D. V dropped 4 bases and J dropped 3 bases, with 8 bases sitting between them. There are 13 residues in the CDR3. Germline-derived CDR1 and CDR2 are SGHRS and YFSETQ.

V usage is TRBV29-1 and J usage is TRBJ2-5; D is unresolved. V was shortened by 7 bases and J by 2 bases, with 17 bases between the two germline ends. The CDR3 is made up of 14 amino acids. Germline CDR1 reads SQVTM; CDR2 reads ANQGSEA. The CDR3 loop reads CSAPPDTLQETQYF. As DNA, the CDR3 is TGCAGCGCCCCCCCTGACACTTTACAAGAGACCCAGTACTTC.

Only one count was recorded for this clone. The rearrangement joins TRBV5-5 to TRBJ2-2; 7 positions match TRBD1. The CDR3 is 16 amino acids. Trimming took 3 bases from V and 0 from J; bases not matched to a gene: 5. Germline V gene data show CDR1 as SGHKS and CDR2 as YYEKEE (reference sequence). CDR3: CASSSTGIANTGELFF. The CDR3, as DNA: TGTGCCAGCAGCTCGACAGGGATTGCGAACACCGGGGAGCTGTTTTTT. Combining the CDR3 with reference TRBV5-5 and TRBJ2-2 gives the whole variable domain DAGVTQSPTHLIKTRGQQVTLRCSPISGHKSVSWYQQVLGQGPQFIFQYYEKEERGRGNFPDRFSARQFPNYSSELNVNALLLGDSALYLCASSSTGIANTGELFFGEGSRLTVL.